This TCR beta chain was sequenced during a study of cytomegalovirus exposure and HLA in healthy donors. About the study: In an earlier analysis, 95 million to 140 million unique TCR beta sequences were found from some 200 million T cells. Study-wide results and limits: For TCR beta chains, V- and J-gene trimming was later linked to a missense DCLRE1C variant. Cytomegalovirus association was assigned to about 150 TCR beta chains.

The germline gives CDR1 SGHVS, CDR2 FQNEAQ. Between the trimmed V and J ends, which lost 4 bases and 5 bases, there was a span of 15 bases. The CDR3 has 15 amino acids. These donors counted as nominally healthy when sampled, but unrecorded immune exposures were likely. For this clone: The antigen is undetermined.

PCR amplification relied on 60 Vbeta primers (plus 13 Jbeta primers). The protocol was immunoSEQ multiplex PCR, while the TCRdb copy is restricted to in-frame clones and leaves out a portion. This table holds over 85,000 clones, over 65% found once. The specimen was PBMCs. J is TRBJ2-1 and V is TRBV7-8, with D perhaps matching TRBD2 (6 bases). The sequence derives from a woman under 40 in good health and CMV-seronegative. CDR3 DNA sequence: TGTGCCAGCAGCTGGACCTCGGGGGTGAACAATGAGCAGTTCTTC. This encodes CASSWTSGVNNEQFF.